The clone carrying this T cell receptor (beta chain) occurred many times. Germline CDR1 SEHNR, CDR2 FQNEAQ (reference sequence). The CDR3 length is 17 residues. The germline V and J ends were trimmed by 1 base and 3 bases, with 17 bases remaining between them. This specimen belongs to a study of neurological immune-mediated disorders. The cDNA came from 5'RACE with 10-nucleotide random UMIs. TCRdb ran MiXCR on the 5' RACE reads and lists one entry per CDR3 protein. Of tens of thousands of distinct CDR3 sequences detected, about 4.2% appear once; the ten largest clones hold roughly 2%. Material for sequencing was CD4+ T cells from blood. The rearrangement uses TRBV7-9 and TRBJ2-3, with D perhaps matching TRBD1 (5 bases). The TCR sequence derives from a woman aged 40 to 55 with multiple sclerosis. Here the CDR3 reads CASSLGMALGATDTQYF. Here the CDR3 DNA reads TGTGCCAGCAGCTTAGGAATGGCGCTAGGGGCGACAGATACGCAGTATTTT.